What follows are 10 T cell receptor beta chains derived from one specimen sequenced in a study of blood T cells in healthy people across ages. Together with a sample-barcoded 5' primer, a J-beta primer mix was included in a second PCR lasting roughly 7 to 11 cycles. TCRdb reprocessed the 5' RACE reads with MiXCR, giving one entry per CDR3 protein. Of over 1,200,000 distinct CDR3 sequences listed, around 59% are singletons. Input material: blood. These TCRs come from a man between 18 and 29 years old in good health.

This clonotype was seen a few times. The CDR3 DNA sequence: TGTGCCAGCAGTTTAACCGGGACAGTGGCACTTCAAGAGACCCAGTACTTC. The encoded protein is CASSLTGTVALQETQYF. The V and J genes are TRBV27 and TRBJ2-5; 7 bases are a match to TRBD1. Per germline, CDR1 MNHEY and CDR2 SMNVEV (reference sequence). After removal of 2 bases from V and 2 bases from J, the junction contained 11 bases not matched to a gene. The CDR3 has 17 amino acids.

The chain couples TRBV29-1 to TRBJ2-7; 9 bases are shared with TRBD1. Germline V gene sequence: CDR1 SQVTM, CDR2 ANQGSEA. The V segment lost 4 bases and the J segment 2 bases; nucleotides outside the gene matches: 6. There are 14 residues in the CDR3. CDR3: CSVGPGQGTYEQYF. CDR3 nucleotide sequence: TGCAGCGTTGGGCCGGGACAGGGAACCTACGAGCAGTACTTC.

Many counts were recorded for this clonotype. V and J are TRBV12-3 or TRBV12-4 and TRBJ1-2; D possibly corresponds to TRBD1 (5 bases). This CDR3 spans 13 amino acids. The V end was cut by 5 bases, the J end by 10 bases, with 17 bases between. The CDR3 loop reads CASSRTGHVSYTF. The CDR3, as DNA: TGTGCCAGCAGTCGCACTGGACATGTCTCCTACACCTTC.

The chain is built from TRBV9 and TRBJ1-1; TRBD1 might be the D (6 bases). This CDR3 spans 12 amino acids. V was trimmed by 3 bases and J by 11 bases, leaving 14 bases between them. From germline, CDR1 is SGDLS and CDR2 YYNGEE. CDR3 residues: CASSEGDIEAFF. The CDR3 DNA follows: TGTGCCAGCAGCGAGGGGGACATAGAGGCTTTCTTT.

The chain employs TRBV20-1 and TRBJ1-2; maybe TRBD1 (5 bases). The germline V gene encodes CDR1 DFQATT and CDR2 SNEGSKA (reference sequence). Between the trimmed V and J ends, which lost 1 base and 6 bases, there was a span of 15 bases. The CDR3 covers 14 residues. The CDR3 DNA reads as TGCAGTGCTAGAGCCCCGGGGCGACTGAATGGCTACACCTTC. This codes for CSARAPGRLNGYTF.

The chain links TRBV20-1 to TRBJ2-7; TRBD2 aligns across 8 bases. CDR3 length: 12 residues. Looked up from germline, CDR1 is DFQATT and CDR2 is SNEGSKA (reference sequence). V was clipped by 5 bases and J by 2 bases; unmatched bases: 2. DNA of the CDR3: TGCAGTGCTGGGACTAGTCCCTACGAGCAGTACTTC. Its translation is CSAGTSPYEQYF.

The DNA for the CDR3 is TGTGCCAGCAGCTTAACTGGCGGGGGAAGGGAGACCCAGTACTTC. It specifies CASSLTGGGRETQYF. This chain joins TRBV7-6 and TRBJ2-5, with 7 bases fitting TRBD2. The CDR3 spans 15 residues. The trim removed 2 bases at V and 5 bases at J, leaving 8 bases unmatched. Germline V gene data show CDR1 as SGHVS and CDR2 as FNYEAQ.

Comments on this clonotype: A read error may produce the germline difference seen at one junction end. The V and J genes are TRBV14 and TRBJ1-2; 7 bases line up with TRBD1. Per the germline V gene, CDR1 is SGHDN and CDR2 is FVKESK. This CDR3 contains 16 residues. For the CDR3, the DNA is TGTGCCAGCAGCCAAGAGGGGTCGGGACAGTACTATGGCTATACCTTC. This translates into CASSQEGSGQYYGYTF.

This chain uses TRBV29-1 with TRBJ2-5, with D tentatively TRBD1 or TRBD2 (5 bases each). The J call is doubtful: the DNA matches TRBJ2-7 better. This CDR3 contains 13 residues. Germline values: CDR1 SQVTM, CDR2 ANQGSEA. In nucleotides, the CDR3 is TGCAGCATTGGTACGGCCAGGGACCACGAGCAGTACTTC. Translated, it gives CSIGTARDHEQYF.

The J gene is TRBJ2-5, the V gene TRBV20-1; 8 bases fit TRBD2. The J call may be faulty, since TRBJ2-7 better matches the DNA end. Germline V gives CDR1 DFQATT, CDR2 SNEGSKA (reference sequence). This CDR3 is built from 13 residues. The CDR3 protein is CSARVSGIYEQYF. CDR3 bases: TGCAGTGCTAGAGTTAGCGGGATTTACGAGCAGTACTTC.